These 5 T cell receptor beta chains were sequenced from one sample in a study of cytomegalovirus exposure and HLA in healthy donors. The PCR was carried out with 60 Vbeta primers and 13 Jbeta primers. Sequencing used immunoSEQ multiplex PCR; TCRdb keeps in-frame clones, though not all of them. The sample lists around 160,000 clones; around three quarters were seen once. Sequencing used PBMCs. All receptors derive from a woman aged 40 to 50 in good health and CMV-seronegative.

The genes are TRBV5-5 and TRBJ2-1; TRBD2 matches at 7 bases. The germline V gene has CDR1 SGHKS and CDR2 YYEKEE (reference sequence). V lost 0 bases and J lost 12; bases outside the gene matches: 9. The CDR3 spans 14 residues. The DNA for the CDR3 is TGTGCCAGCAGCTTGGACGGACTAGACAACGGGCAGTTCTTC. Translating it yields CASSLDGLDNGQFF. The full variable domain, completed using reference TRBV5-5 and TRBJ2-1, is DAGVTQSPTHLIKTRGQQVTLRCSPISGHKSVSWYQQVLGQGPQFIFQYYEKEERGRGNFPDRFSARQFPNYSSELNVNALLLGDSALYLCASSLDGLDNGQFFGPGTRLTVL.

CDR3 protein: CSASGGEKLFF. CDR3 in DNA: TGCAGTGCTAGTGGAGGGGAAAAACTGTTTTTT. The chain employs TRBV20-1 and TRBJ1-4; D not certain. Trimming shortened V by 3 bases and J by 8 bases, and 7 bases separated the two germline ends. In germline, CDR1 is DFQATT, CDR2 SNEGSKA (reference sequence). The CDR3 runs to 11 residues.

The V and J genes are TRBV5-1 and TRBJ2-5, with a weak D call TRBD1 (5 bases). Between the trimmed V and J ends, which lost 0 bases and 5 bases, there was a span of 11 bases. The CDR3 has 14 amino acids. CDR1 SGHRS and CDR2 YFSETQ come from the germline V gene. The CDR3 DNA is TGCGCCAGCAGCTTGGCAGACAGTACGGAGACCCAGTACTTC. Translated, it gives CASSLADSTETQYF.

V usage is TRBV15 and J usage is TRBJ1-1, with TRBD1 matching 10 bases. The CDR3 totals 16 residues. Losses at the gene ends were 6 bases for V and 4 bases for J; bases not matched to a gene: 11. Germline CDR1 is LNHNV and CDR2 is YYDKDF (reference sequence). CDR3 nucleotide sequence: TGTGCCACCAGTCTTGGGGTGACAGGGGGCTTCACTGAAGCTTTCTTT. This codes for CATSLGVTGGFTEAFF. Based on the CDR3 plus reference TRBV15 and TRBJ1-1, the full variable domain is DAMVIQNPRYQVTQFGKPVTLSCSQTLNHNVMYWYQQKSSQAPKLLFHYYDKDFNNEADTPDNFQSRRPNTSFCFLDIRSPGLGDTAMYLCATSLGVTGGFTEAFFGQGTRLTVV.

The chain carries TRBV11-2 and TRBJ2-2, with a tentative D call TRBD1 (6 bases). With 5 bases removed from V and 1 base from J, the gap between germline ends came to 11 bases. Per the germline V gene, CDR1 is SGHAT and CDR2 is FQNNGV. The CDR3 has 15 amino acids. CDR3 DNA: TGTGCCAGCAGCCCATTGGGACAGAACACCGGGGAGCTGTTTTTT. As protein: CASSPLGQNTGELFF.